Listed here are 19 T cell receptor beta chains from one sample, sequenced in a study of post-analysis software for immune sequencing data. Antigens of these TCRs are unknown. Whole-study results and caveats: Patients showed TRBV5-6, TRBV5-1 and TRBV20-1 among four to six TRBV segments more frequent than in controls.

Included in the TCR beta cDNA libraries were unique molecular identifiers. A single record per CDR3 protein comes from TCRdb applying MiXCR to the PCR reads. The sample gives roughly 620,000 distinct CDR3 sequences, roughly two fifths of which show up once; about 1.8% is in the top ten. Sequencing was done on a sample of blood. The receptors stem from a girl between 5 and 17 years old with multiple sclerosis.

This clonotype was seen a few times. V is TRBV5-1 and J is TRBJ1-1; no definite D call. V was cut by 4 bases and J by 2 bases, with 15 bases left in between. The CDR3 is 15 amino acids. Germline CDR1 reads SGHRS; CDR2 reads YFSETQ. The CDR3 nucleotides read TGCGCCAGCAGCCCAAACCGGTGGACCAACACTGAAGCTTTCTTT. This gives the protein CASSPNRWTNTEAFF.

The V and J genes are TRBV27 and TRBJ2-5, with no clear D. The CDR3 loop spans 13 amino acids. Germline V gene sequence: CDR1 MNHEY, CDR2 SMNVEV (reference sequence). Trimming left V 3 bases short and J 4 bases short, with 9 bases between. CDR3 loop: CASSFGPVETQYF. The DNA for the CDR3 is TGTGCCAGCAGTTTTGGTCCAGTAGAGACCCAGTACTTC.

There are a few counts of this clonotype. The chain links TRBV6-5 to TRBJ2-1, with TRBD1 matching 10 bases. The V gene's germline CDR1 is MNHEY and CDR2 SVGAGI. V shed 8 bases and J 11 bases; nucleotides not matched to a gene: 9. This CDR3 contains 13 residues. The CDR3 loop reads CASQLGTGVQQFF. In DNA, the CDR3 is TGTGCCAGCCAGTTAGGGACAGGGGTACAGCAGTTCTTC.

This clonotype has only a few counts. The CDR3 region is CASTATGNYGYTF. The CDR3 coding sequence is TGCGCCAGCACCGCGACAGGGAACTATGGCTACACCTTC. This chain joins TRBV5-1 and TRBJ1-2; TRBD1 matches at 7 bases. Germline values: CDR1 SGHRS, CDR2 YFSETQ. This CDR3 is built from 13 residues. V gave up 6 bases and J gave up 2 bases; unmatched junction bases: 4.

This clonotype was found a few times. The chain is built from TRBV10-3 and TRBJ1-5; D gene uncertain. This CDR3 has 15 amino acids. Germline V gene data show CDR1 as ENHRY and CDR2 as SYGVKD. The V and J ends lost 3 bases and 3 bases respectively, with 12 bases between them. For the CDR3, the DNA is TGTGCCATCAGTGAAGGCCCACCCAACAATCAGCCCCAGCATTTT. This sequence encodes CAISEGPPNNQPQHF.

This clonotype has a handful of counts. V is TRBV20-1 and J is TRBJ2-1; 11 bases align to TRBD2. The J segment lost 0 bases and the V segment lost 8 bases, leaving 6 bases of the junction unmatched. The CDR3 extends over 15 amino acids. Germline values: CDR1 DFQATT, CDR2 SNEGSKA (reference sequence). The CDR3 is CSTTSGASSYNEQFF. The CDR3 nucleotides are TGCAGTACGACTAGCGGGGCCTCCTCCTACAATGAGCAGTTCTTC.

This chain joins TRBV3-1 and TRBJ2-5; 7 bases are shared with TRBD2. This CDR3 spans 15 amino acids. The junction had 6 bases not matched to a gene; V was cut back by 5 bases and J by 0 bases. Germline values: CDR1 LGHDT, CDR2 YNNKEL (reference sequence). The CDR3 region has the DNA TGTGCCAGCAGCGAAATGGGAGGGTACCAAGAGACCCAGTACTTC. The encoded protein is CASSEMGGYQETQYF.

This chain's CDR3 is CASSFPLAGEVREADTQYF. Written as DNA, the CDR3 is TGTGCCAGCAGTTTCCCTCTAGCGGGAGAAGTGAGGGAAGCAGATACGCAGTATTTT. The rearrangement joins TRBV28 to TRBJ2-3; 10 positions agree with TRBD2. With 3 bases clipped from V and 4 bases from J, the junction kept 16 bases outside the gene matches. The CDR3 runs to 19 residues. Germline V lookup: CDR1 MDHEN, CDR2 SYDVKM.

For the CDR3, the DNA is TGTGCCAGCAGTTTAGGGCGACTGGCCTCCTATGGCTACACCTTC. Its protein product is CASSLGRLASYGYTF. This chain links TRBV12-3 or TRBV12-4 with TRBJ1-2, with D uncertain. The V and J ends lost 1 base and 4 bases respectively, with 13 bases between them. This CDR3 is 15 amino acids long.

J is TRBJ1-5 and V is TRBV5-5, with 10 bases matching TRBD1. The CDR3 consists of 18 residues. Per germline, CDR1 SGHKS and CDR2 YYEKEE (reference sequence). V was clipped by 0 bases and J by 4 bases; unmatched bases: 10. CDR3 amino acids: CASSLAFFSGQGNQPQHF. In DNA, the CDR3 is TGTGCCAGCAGCTTGGCGTTCTTTTCGGGACAGGGGAATCAGCCCCAGCATTTT.

In its sample, this clonotype was seen a few times. One junction end does not reproduce the germline sequence, and a read error may be involved. J is TRBJ2-2 and V is TRBV10-3; 7 positions agree with TRBD2. The CDR3 runs to 13 residues. Germline loops: CDR1 ENHRY, CDR2 SYGVKD. The CDR3: CAVSGVNTGELFF. CDR3 nucleotide sequence: TGTGCCGTCAGCGGGGTTAACACCGGGGAGCTGTTTTTT.

The CDR3 here is CASSGGGRETQYF. The DNA of the CDR3 is TGTGCCTCCTCGGGAGGGGGTCGGGAGACCCAGTACTTC. The chain recombines TRBV7-2 with TRBJ2-5; 8 positions match TRBD2. V trimming: 11 bases; J trimming: 5 bases; junction bases outside the gene matches: 10. Looked up from germline, CDR1 is SGHTA and CDR2 is FQGNSA. The CDR3 is made up of 13 amino acids.

The rearrangement joins TRBV12-3 or TRBV12-4 to TRBJ1-5; possible D gene TRBD1, 6 bases. V lost 3 bases and J lost 0, with 12 bases in between. The CDR3 totals 16 residues. CDR3 DNA sequence: TGTGCCAGCAGTTTTCGGGGGGGCTATAGCAATCAGCCCCAGCATTTT. Amino acids: CASSFRGGYSNQPQHF.

This clonotype was recorded once. The J gene is TRBJ1-4, the V gene TRBV12-3 or TRBV12-4; perhaps TRBD1 as D (5 bases). V was clipped by 5 bases and J by 3 bases, with 13 bases between them. The CDR3 extends over 15 amino acids. The CDR3: CASSPFEGSNEKLFF. The CDR3 bases are TGTGCCAGCAGTCCCTTTGAGGGGTCTAATGAAAAACTGTTTTTT.

The CDR3 reads CASSPRQGSTGELFF. DNA of the CDR3: TGTGCCAGCAGTCCTCGACAGGGTAGCACCGGGGAGCTGTTTTTT. V usage is TRBV12-3 or TRBV12-4 and J usage is TRBJ2-2, with TRBD1 matching over 7 bases. The CDR3 is made up of 15 amino acids. The V gene end was trimmed by 5 bases and the J gene end by 4 bases; junction bases not matched to a gene: 7.

The rearrangement uses TRBV20-1 and TRBJ2-1, with TRBD1 identical over 8 bases. The CDR3 spans 16 residues. Germline trimming cut 8 bases from V and 4 bases from J; bases unmatched to any gene: 16. The germline V gene encodes CDR1 DFQATT and CDR2 SNEGSKA (reference sequence). CDR3 sequence (DNA): TGCAGTACACTAGACAGGGGACAGTTAGGATACAATGAGCAGTTCTTC. It codes for CSTLDRGQLGYNEQFF.

V and J are TRBV24-1 and TRBJ2-3, with a possible D match to TRBD2 (6 bases). This CDR3 spans 14 amino acids. V shed 4 bases and J shed 6 bases, with 13 bases lying between them. CDR1 KGHDR and CDR2 SFDVKD come from the germline V gene. The CDR3 sequence: CATSDHGGRDTQYF. The CDR3 DNA reads TGTGCCACCAGTGACCACGGAGGGCGGGATACGCAGTATTTT.

This clonotype was recorded a few times. The chain carries TRBV29-1 and TRBJ2-7; TRBD1 matches 7 bases. The CDR3 loop spans 11 amino acids. V lost 4 bases and J lost 4; bases outside the gene matches: 1. Looked up from germline, CDR1 is SQVTM and CDR2 is ANQGSEA. CDR3 protein: CSVGRGYEQYF. The CDR3 DNA is TGCAGCGTTGGCAGGGGGTACGAGCAGTACTTC.

V usage is TRBV20-1 and J usage is TRBJ2-7; no clear D gene. Germline CDR1 DFQATT, CDR2 SNEGSKA (reference sequence). Trimming shortened V by 4 bases and J by 2 bases, and 12 bases separated the two germline ends. This CDR3 spans 13 amino acids. CDR3 amino acids: CSATTAGTYEQYF. The DNA of the CDR3 is TGCAGTGCTACAACCGCAGGCACCTACGAGCAGTACTTC.